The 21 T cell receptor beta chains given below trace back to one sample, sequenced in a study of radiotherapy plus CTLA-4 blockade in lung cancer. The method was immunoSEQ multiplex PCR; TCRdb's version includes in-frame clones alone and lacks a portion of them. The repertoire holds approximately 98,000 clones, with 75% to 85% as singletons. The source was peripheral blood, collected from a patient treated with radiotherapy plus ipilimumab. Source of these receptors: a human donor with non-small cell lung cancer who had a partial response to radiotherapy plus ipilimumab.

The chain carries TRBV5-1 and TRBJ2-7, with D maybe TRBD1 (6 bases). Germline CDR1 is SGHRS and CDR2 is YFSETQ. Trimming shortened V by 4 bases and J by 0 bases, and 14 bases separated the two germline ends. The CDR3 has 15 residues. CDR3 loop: CASSQGPDSSYEQYF. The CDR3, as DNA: TGCGCCAGCAGCCAAGGTCCGGACAGCTCCTACGAGCAGTACTTC. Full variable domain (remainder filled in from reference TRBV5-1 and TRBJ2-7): KAGVTQTPRYLIKTRGQQVTLSCSPISGHRSVSWYQQTPGQGLQFLFEYFSETQRNKGNFPGRFSGRQFSNSRSEMNVSTLELGDSALYLCASSQGPDSSYEQYFGPGTRLTVT.

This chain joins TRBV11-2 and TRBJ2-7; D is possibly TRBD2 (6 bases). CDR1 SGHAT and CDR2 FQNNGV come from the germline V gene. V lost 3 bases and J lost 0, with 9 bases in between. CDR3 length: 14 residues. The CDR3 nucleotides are TGTGCCAGCAGCTTTAATAGCGGCTCCTACGAGCAGTACTTC. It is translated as CASSFNSGSYEQYF.

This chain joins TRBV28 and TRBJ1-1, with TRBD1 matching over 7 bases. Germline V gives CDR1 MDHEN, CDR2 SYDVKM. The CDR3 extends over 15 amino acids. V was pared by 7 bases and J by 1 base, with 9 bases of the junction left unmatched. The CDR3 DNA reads TGTGCCAGCACTCAAACTCACAGGGGGAACACTGAAGCTTTCTTT. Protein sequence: CASTQTHRGNTEAFF.

For the CDR3, the DNA is TGTGCCAGCAGGCCCTCGGGGGGGGCGAACACTGAAGCTTTCTTT. Translation: CASRPSGGANTEAFF. The V gene is TRBV2, the J gene TRBJ1-1; D might be TRBD1 (6 bases). Looked up from germline, CDR1 is SNHLY and CDR2 is FYNNEI. This CDR3 contains 15 residues. The V and J ends lost 6 bases and 1 base respectively, with 15 bases between them.

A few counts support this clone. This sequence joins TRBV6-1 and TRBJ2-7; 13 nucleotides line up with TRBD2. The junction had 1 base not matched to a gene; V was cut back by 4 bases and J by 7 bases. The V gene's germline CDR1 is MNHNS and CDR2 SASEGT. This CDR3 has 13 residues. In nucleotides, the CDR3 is TGTGCCAGCAGTGGGACTAGCGGGAGAGAGCAGTACTTC. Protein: CASSGTSGREQYF.

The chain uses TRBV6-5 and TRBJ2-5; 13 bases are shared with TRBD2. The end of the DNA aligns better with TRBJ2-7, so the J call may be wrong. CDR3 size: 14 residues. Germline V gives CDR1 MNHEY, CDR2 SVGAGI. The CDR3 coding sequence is TGTGCCAGCAGCAGGGGACTAGCGGGAAGCGAGCAGTACTTC. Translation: CASSRGLAGSEQYF.

CDR3 loop: CASSQGINQPQHF. The CDR3 coding sequence is TGTGCCAGCAGCCAGGGGATCAATCAGCCCCAGCATTTT. The V and J genes are TRBV11-2 and TRBJ1-5, with a weak D call TRBD1 (6 bases). Germline CDR1 and CDR2: SGHAT and FQNNGV. The CDR3 runs 13 residues. V was clipped by 5 bases and J by 3 bases, with 8 bases between them. The whole variable domain, remainder taken from reference TRBV11-2 and TRBJ1-5, is EAGVAQSPRYKIIEKRQSVAFWCNPISGHATLYWYQQILGQGPKLLIQFQNNGVVDDSQLPKDRFSAERLKGVDSTLKIQPAKLEDSAVYLCASSQGINQPQHFGDGTRLSIL.

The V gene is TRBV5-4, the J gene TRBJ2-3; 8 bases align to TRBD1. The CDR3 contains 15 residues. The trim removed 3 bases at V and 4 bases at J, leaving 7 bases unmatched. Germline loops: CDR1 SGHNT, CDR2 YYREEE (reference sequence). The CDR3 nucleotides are TGTGCCAGCAGCTACCCAGGGGGCGGGGCAGATACGCAGTATTTT. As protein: CASSYPGGGADTQYF.

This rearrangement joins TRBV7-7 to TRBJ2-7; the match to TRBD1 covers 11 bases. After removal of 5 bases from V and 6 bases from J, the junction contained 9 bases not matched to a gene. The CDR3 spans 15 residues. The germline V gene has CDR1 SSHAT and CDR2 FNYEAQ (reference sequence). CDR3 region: CASSPSSGTGGEQYF. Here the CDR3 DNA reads TGTGCCAGCAGCCCCTCTTCCGGGACAGGGGGCGAGCAGTACTTC.

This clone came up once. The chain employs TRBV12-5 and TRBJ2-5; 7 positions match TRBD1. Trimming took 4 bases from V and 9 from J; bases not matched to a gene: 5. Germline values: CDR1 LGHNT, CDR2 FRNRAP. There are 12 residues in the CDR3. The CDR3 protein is CASGSNQGAQYF. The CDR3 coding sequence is TGTGCTAGTGGTTCCAATCAGGGGGCCCAGTACTTC.

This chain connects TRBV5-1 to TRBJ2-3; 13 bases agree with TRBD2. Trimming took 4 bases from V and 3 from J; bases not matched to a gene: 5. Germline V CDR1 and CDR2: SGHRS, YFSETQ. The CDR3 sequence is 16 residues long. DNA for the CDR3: TGCGCCAGCAGCCCTGGGACTAGCGGGATTACAGATACGCAGTATTTT. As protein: CASSPGTSGITDTQYF.

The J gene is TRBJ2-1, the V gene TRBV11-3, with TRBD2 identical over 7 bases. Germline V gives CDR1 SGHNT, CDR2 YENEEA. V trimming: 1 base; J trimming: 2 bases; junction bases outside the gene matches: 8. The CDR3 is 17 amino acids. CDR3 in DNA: TGTGCCAGCAGCTTAGGTGCTGGCGGGGGAACCTACAATGAGCAGTTCTTC. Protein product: CASSLGAGGGTYNEQFF.

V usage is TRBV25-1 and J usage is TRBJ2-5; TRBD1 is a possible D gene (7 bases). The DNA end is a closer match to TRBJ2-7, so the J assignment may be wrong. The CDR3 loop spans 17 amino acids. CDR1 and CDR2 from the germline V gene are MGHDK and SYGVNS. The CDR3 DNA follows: TGTGCCAGCAGTGAATATAAAGCGGCGGGACAGTCCTACGAGCAGTACTTC. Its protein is CASSEYKAAGQSYEQYF.

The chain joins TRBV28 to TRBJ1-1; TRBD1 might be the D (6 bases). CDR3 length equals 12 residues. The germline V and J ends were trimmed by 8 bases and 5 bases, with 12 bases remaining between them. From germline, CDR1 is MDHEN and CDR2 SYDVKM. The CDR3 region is CASGLQGTEAFF. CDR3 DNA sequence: TGTGCCAGCGGGCTGCAGGGGACTGAAGCTTTCTTT.

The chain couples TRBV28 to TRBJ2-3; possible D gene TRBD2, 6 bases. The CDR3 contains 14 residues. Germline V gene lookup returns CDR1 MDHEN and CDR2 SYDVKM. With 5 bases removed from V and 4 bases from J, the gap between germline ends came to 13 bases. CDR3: CASSRRAPPDTQYF. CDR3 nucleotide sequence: TGTGCCAGCAGTCGGAGGGCCCCCCCAGATACGCAGTATTTT.

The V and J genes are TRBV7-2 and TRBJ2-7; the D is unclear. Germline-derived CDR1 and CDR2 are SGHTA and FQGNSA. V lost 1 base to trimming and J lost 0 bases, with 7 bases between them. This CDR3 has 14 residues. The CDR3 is CASSLDRSSYEQYF. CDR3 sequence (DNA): TGTGCCAGCAGCTTAGACCGGAGCTCCTACGAGCAGTACTTC. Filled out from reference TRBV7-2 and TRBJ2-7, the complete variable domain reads GAGVSQSPSNKVTEKGKDVELRCDPISGHTALYWYRQSLGQGLEFLIYFQGNSAPDKSGLPSDRFSAERTGGSVSTLTIQRTQQEDSAVYLCASSLDRSSYEQYFGPGTRLTVT.

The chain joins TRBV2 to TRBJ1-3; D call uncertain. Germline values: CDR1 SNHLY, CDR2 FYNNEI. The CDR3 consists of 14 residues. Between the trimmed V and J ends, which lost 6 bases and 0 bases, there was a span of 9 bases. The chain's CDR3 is CASRGSLSGNTIYF. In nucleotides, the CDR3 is TGTGCCAGCAGGGGGAGTCTCTCTGGAAACACCATATATTTT.

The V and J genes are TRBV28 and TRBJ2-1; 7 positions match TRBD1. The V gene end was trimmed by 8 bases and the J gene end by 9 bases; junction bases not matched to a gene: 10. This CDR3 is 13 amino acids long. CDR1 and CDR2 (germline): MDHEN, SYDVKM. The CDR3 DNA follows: TGTGCCAGCTTGAGGGGGCGCCAATCTGAGCAGTTCTTC. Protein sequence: CASLRGRQSEQFF.

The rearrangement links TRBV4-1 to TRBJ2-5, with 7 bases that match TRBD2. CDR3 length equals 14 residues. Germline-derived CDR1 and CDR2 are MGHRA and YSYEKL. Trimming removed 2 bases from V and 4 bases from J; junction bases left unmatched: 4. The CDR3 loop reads CASSQWGEGETQYF. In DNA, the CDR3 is TGCGCCAGCAGCCAATGGGGGGAGGGAGAGACCCAGTACTTC.

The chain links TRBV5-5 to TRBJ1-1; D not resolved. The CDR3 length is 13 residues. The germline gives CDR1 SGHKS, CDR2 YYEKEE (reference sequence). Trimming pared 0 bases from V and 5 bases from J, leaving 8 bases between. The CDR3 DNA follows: TGTGCCAGCAGCTTGGACGAGGGAACTGAAGCTTTCTTT. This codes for CASSLDEGTEAFF.

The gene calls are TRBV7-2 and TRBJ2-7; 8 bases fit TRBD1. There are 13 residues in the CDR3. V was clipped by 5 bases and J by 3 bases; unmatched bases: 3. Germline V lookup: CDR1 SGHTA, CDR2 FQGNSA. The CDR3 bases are TGTGCCAGCAGCCTAGGGACAGGCTACGAGCAGTACTTC. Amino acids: CASSLGTGYEQYF.